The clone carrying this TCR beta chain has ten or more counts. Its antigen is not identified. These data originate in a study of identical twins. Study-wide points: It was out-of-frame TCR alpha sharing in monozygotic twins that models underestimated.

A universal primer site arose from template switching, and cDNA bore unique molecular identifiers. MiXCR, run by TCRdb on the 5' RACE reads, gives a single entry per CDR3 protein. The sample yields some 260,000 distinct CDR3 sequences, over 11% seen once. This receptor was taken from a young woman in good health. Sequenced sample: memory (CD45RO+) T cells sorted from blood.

This chain's CDR3 is CASSGGLMNTEAFF. As DNA, the CDR3 is TGTGCCAGCAGTGGAGGACTCATGAACACTGAAGCTTTCTTT. This chain links TRBV28 with TRBJ1-1, with D unclear. CDR1 is MDHEN and CDR2 is SYDVKM in the germline V gene. The CDR3 extends over 14 amino acids. Trimming took off 5 bases at V and 0 bases at J, with 10 bases between the two ends. Together with reference TRBV28 and TRBJ1-1, the CDR3 gives the full variable domain: DVKVTQSSRYLVKRTGEKVFLECVQDMDHENMFWYRQDPGLGLRLIYFSYDVKMKEKGDIPEGYSVSREKKERFSLILESASTNQTSMYLCASSGGLMNTEAFFGQGTRLTVV.